This T cell receptor beta chain was recorded in a study of blood T cell repertoires in COVID-19. Whole-study context: From the United States, Italy and Spain came samples of acute and convalescent COVID-19.

Per the authors' pipeline: By means of reference gene primer amplification, nucleated cell counts were estimated. Only in-frame clones appear in the TCRdb table, and some are missing; sequencing was by immunoSEQ multiplex PCR. The V and J calls and the clone size are those of that table, but D and trimming were determined from the DNA. The sample lists approximately 150,000 clones; roughly four fifths were seen once. CDR3 length: 13 residues. Trimming took off 0 bases at V and 5 bases at J, with 9 bases between the two ends. Germline assignment: CDR1 SGHRS and CDR2 YFSETQ. The TCR sequence derives from a man in his 60s with active or convalescent COVID-19. The sample comprised peripheral blood. V is TRBV5-1 and J is TRBJ2-7; tentatively, D is TRBD2 (6 bases). CDR3 loop: CASSLGGIHEQYF. CDR3 DNA sequence: TGCGCCAGCAGCTTGGGCGGGATCCACGAGCAGTACTTC.